This TCR beta chain was obtained from a study of cytomegalovirus exposure and HLA in healthy donors. Findings of the study overall: The classifier reportedly diagnosed cytomegalovirus status with high specificity and sensitivity.

J was trimmed by 4 bases and V by 10 bases; bases with no gene match: 9. The germline CDR1 and CDR2 sequences are MNHNY and SVGAGI (reference sequence). The CDR3 length is 13 residues. Here immunoSEQ multiplex PCR was the method, and the copy in TCRdb shows in-frame clones only, minus some. The sample carries about 73,000 clones, approximately 95% recorded once. As concerns this clone: No antigen is known for it.

Sequencing was performed on PBMCs. The source is a man younger than 35 in good health and CMV-seronegative. J is TRBJ1-2 and V is TRBV6-6, with 7 bases lining up with TRBD1. The CDR3 bases are TGTGCCACCAACCAGGGGGTGCCCTATGGCTACACCTTC. Translated: CATNQGVPYGYTF.